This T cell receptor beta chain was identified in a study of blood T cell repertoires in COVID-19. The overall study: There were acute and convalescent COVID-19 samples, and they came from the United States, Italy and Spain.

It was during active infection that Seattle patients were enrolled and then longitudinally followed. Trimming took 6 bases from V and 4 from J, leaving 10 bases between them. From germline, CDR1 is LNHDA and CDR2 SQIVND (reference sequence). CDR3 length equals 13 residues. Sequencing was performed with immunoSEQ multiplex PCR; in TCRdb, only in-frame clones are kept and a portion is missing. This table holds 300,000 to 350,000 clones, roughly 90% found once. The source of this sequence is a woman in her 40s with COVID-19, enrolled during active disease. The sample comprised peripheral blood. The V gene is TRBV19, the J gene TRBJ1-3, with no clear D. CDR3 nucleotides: TGTGCCAGTAGATATGAGGTCGGAAACACCATATATTTT. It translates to CASRYEVGNTIYF.